This T cell receptor beta chain was found in a study of blood T cell repertoires in COVID-19. On the study more broadly: Samples representing acute and convalescent COVID-19 were sourced from the United States, Italy and Spain.

V shed 6 bases and J shed 0 bases, with 6 bases lying between them. Germline assignment: CDR1 MDHEN and CDR2 SYDVKM. The CDR3 extends over 12 amino acids. Produced via immunoSEQ multiplex PCR; TCRdb's table is partial and in-frame only. This table holds fewer than 450,000 clones, 88% found once. The sequenced sample was peripheral blood. The clonotype originates from a woman between 45 and 60 years old with COVID-19, enrolled during active disease. The chain uses TRBV28 and TRBJ2-7; D uncertain. CDR3: CASSSSSYEQYF. CDR3 nucleotide sequence: TGTGCCAGCAGCTCCAGCTCCTACGAGCAGTACTTC.